These 27 T cell receptor beta chains originate from one sample sequenced in a study of shared clonotypes between healthy human individuals. Some clones are missing from TCRdb's copy, which holds only in-frame ones; the method was immunoSEQ multiplex PCR. The data show millions of clones, 85% to 95% seen once. Sequencing used naive CD4+ T cells sorted from blood. Subset given: CD45RA+ positively selected. These TCRs come from a man younger than 35 in good health.

On this clone: Within the sample, other DNA sequences also encode this same CDR3. CDR3 residues: CASSLGGSGNTGELFF. CDR3 coding DNA: TGTGCCAGCAGCTTAGGGGGTAGCGGGAACACCGGGGAGCTGTTTTTT. The gene calls are TRBV7-2 and TRBJ2-2; a weak D match, TRBD2 (6 bases). Germline CDR1 reads SGHTA; CDR2 reads FQGNSA. The V end lost 1 base, the J end lost 1 base, and 10 bases lay between the germline ends. This CDR3 region has 16 residues.

This clone came up once. The rearrangement links TRBV18 to TRBJ1-1; D call uncertain. Between the trimmed V and J ends, which lost 1 base and 8 bases, there was a span of 11 bases. Germline CDR1 KGHSH, CDR2 LQKENI. The CDR3 sequence is 13 residues long. The CDR3 DNA follows: TGTGCCAGCTCACCACTAAGACTGGAAGAAGCTTTCTTT. Its translation: CASSPLRLEEAFF.

The chain employs TRBV5-1 and TRBJ2-1, with TRBD2 matching 9 bases. The trim removed 0 bases at V and 9 bases at J, leaving 4 bases unmatched. The CDR3 contains 14 residues. Per the germline V gene, CDR1 is SGHRS and CDR2 is YFSETQ. CDR3 protein: CASSLGSGRSEQFF. In DNA, the CDR3 is TGCGCCAGCAGCTTGGGTAGCGGGAGAAGTGAGCAGTTCTTC.

V gene TRBV19 combines with J gene TRBJ1-6; TRBD1 aligns across 12 bases. V trimming: 3 bases; J trimming: 11 bases; junction bases outside the gene matches: 5. CDR1 is LNHDA and CDR2 is SQIVND in the germline V gene (reference sequence). The CDR3 length is 15 residues. Written as DNA, the CDR3 is TGTGCCAGTAGTATCGGGACAGGGGGCCCGGCACCCCTCCACTTT. Translated: CASSIGTGGPAPLHF.

With regard to this clone: A much larger clone lies a single base off, so this may be a read error. Other DNA sequences within the sample encode an identical CDR3. V is TRBV29-1 and J is TRBJ2-7; 7 bases are shared with TRBD1. V shed 4 bases and J 2 bases; nucleotides not matched to a gene: 2. This CDR3 comprises 12 residues. In germline, CDR1 is SQVTM, CDR2 ANQGSEA. The CDR3 DNA reads as TGCAGCGTTGGAGGACAGGCCTACGAGCAGTACTTC. Translation: CSVGGQAYEQYF.

This clone was detected once. This chain links TRBV9 with TRBJ2-2; D is perhaps TRBD2 (5 bases). CDR3 length: 14 amino acids. Germline CDR1 SGDLS, CDR2 YYNGEE. V gave up 5 bases and J gave up 4 bases, with 12 bases separating them. The CDR3 DNA is TGTGCCAGCAGTCTGGCCGCGGGCACCGGGGAGCTGTTTTTT. Its protein is CASSLAAGTGELFF.

The chain recombines TRBV18 with TRBJ2-7; tentative D call: TRBD1 (5 bases). CDR1 and CDR2 (germline): KGHSH, LQKENI. The CDR3 is made up of 14 amino acids. Between the trimmed V and J ends, which lost 0 bases and 5 bases, there was a span of 11 bases. CDR3 loop: CASSPPGQQNEQYF. CDR3 coding DNA: TGTGCCAGCTCACCACCGGGGCAACAGAACGAGCAGTACTTC.

The V gene is TRBV7-9, the J gene TRBJ1-6, with 7 bases lining up with TRBD1. The junction had 6 bases not matched to a gene; V was cut back by 5 bases and J by 8 bases. This CDR3 has 14 residues. Germline values: CDR1 SEHNR, CDR2 FQNEAQ (reference sequence). CDR3 amino acids: CASSPRDSYSPLHF. In DNA, the CDR3 is TGTGCCAGCAGCCCCCGGGACAGCTATTCACCCCTCCACTTT.

The chain joins TRBV5-4 to TRBJ2-7; perhaps TRBD1 as D (6 bases). Germline V gene sequence: CDR1 SGHNT, CDR2 YYREEE (reference sequence). Deletions cut 4 bases from V and 1 base from J, with 9 bases between. The CDR3 is 13 residues long. This CDR3 is CASSPGASYEQYF. CDR3 in DNA: TGTGCCAGCAGCCCAGGGGCTTCCTACGAGCAGTACTTC.

The genes are TRBV6-5 and TRBJ2-3; 11 bases align to TRBD1. Germline trimming cut 4 bases from V and 2 bases from J; bases unmatched to any gene: 5. Germline V CDR1 and CDR2: MNHEY, SVGAGI. CDR3 size: 16 residues. CDR3 bases: TGTGCCAGCAGTTCCGGGACAGGGGGGCCCACAGATACGCAGTATTTT. The encoded protein is CASSSGTGGPTDTQYF.

This clone was counted once. This chain connects TRBV5-1 to TRBJ2-1, with D uncertain. The CDR3 loop spans 14 amino acids. V was cut by 8 bases and J by 0 bases, with 12 bases left in between. Germline CDR1 SGHRS, CDR2 YFSETQ. The CDR3 region has the DNA TGCGCCAGTTGTTTATCGAGCTCCTACAATGAGCAGTTCTTC. Residues: CASCLSSSYNEQFF. Combining the CDR3 with reference TRBV5-1 and TRBJ2-1 gives the whole variable domain KAGVTQTPRYLIKTRGQQVTLSCSPISGHRSVSWYQQTPGQGLQFLFEYFSETQRNKGNFPGRFSGRQFSNSRSEMNVSTLELGDSALYLCASCLSSSYNEQFFGPGTRLTVL.

CDR3 DNA: TGTGCCATCAGGATAGCGGGAGATACGCAGTATTTT. This codes for CAIRIAGDTQYF. The V and J genes are TRBV10-3 and TRBJ2-3; 7 bases match TRBD2. The CDR3 length is 12 residues. The V and J ends lost 6 bases and 5 bases, in that order; junction bases with no gene match: 2. CDR1 and CDR2 (germline): ENHRY, SYGVKD.

This sequence joins TRBV27 and TRBJ1-1, with TRBD1 identical over 7 bases. Trimming cost V 5 bases and J 1 base; bases outside gene matches: 7. Per the germline V gene, CDR1 is MNHEY and CDR2 is SMNVEV (reference sequence). CDR3 length: 15 residues. CDR3 amino acids: CASSQAGGWNTEAFF. CDR3 coding DNA: TGTGCCAGCAGTCAAGCAGGGGGGTGGAACACTGAAGCTTTCTTT.

V and J are TRBV27 and TRBJ2-7; 9 nucleotides agree with TRBD1. The CDR3 loop spans 15 amino acids. With 5 bases clipped from V and 5 bases from J, the junction kept 10 bases outside the gene matches. Germline V CDR1 and CDR2: MNHEY, SMNVEV (reference sequence). The CDR3 loop reads CASSTDRGARDEQYF. The CDR3 DNA follows: TGTGCCAGCAGTACGGACAGGGGAGCTCGGGACGAGCAGTACTTC.

Worth noting for this clone: This same CDR3 is encoded by further DNA sequences in the sample. CDR3 region: CASSLAAGNTGELFF. In nucleotides, the CDR3 is TGTGCCAGCAGCTTGGCCGCAGGGAACACCGGGGAGCTGTTTTTT. The rearrangement links TRBV5-4 to TRBJ2-2; D unresolved. CDR1 and CDR2 (germline): SGHNT, YYREEE (reference sequence). The V end was cut by 0 bases, the J end by 1 base, with 7 bases between. The CDR3 runs 15 residues.

V and J are TRBV11-2 and TRBJ2-1; 9 nucleotides line up with TRBD2. With V trimmed by 4 bases and J by 8 bases, 9 bases remained unmatched. The CDR3 has 15 amino acids. Germline assignment: CDR1 SGHAT and CDR2 FQNNGV. CDR3 protein: CASSSNSGSTYEQFF. The CDR3 DNA follows: TGTGCCAGCAGCTCCAATAGCGGGAGTACGTATGAGCAGTTCTTC.

As for this clone: The sample carries other DNA sequences with the same CDR3. The chain is built from TRBV30 and TRBJ2-2; the D is unclear. Germline V gene lookup returns CDR1 GTSNPN and CDR2 SVGIG (reference sequence). The CDR3 contains 11 residues. Trimming took 0 bases from V and 8 from J, leaving 4 bases between them. CDR3 protein: CAWSVRGELFF. The DNA of the CDR3 is TGTGCCTGGAGTGTACGAGGGGAGCTGTTTTTT.

V usage is TRBV5-4 and J usage is TRBJ2-5; TRBD2 aligns across 15 bases. The CDR3 spans 17 residues. V shed 2 bases, J shed 3 bases, and the junction held 5 bases outside the gene matches. Per the germline V gene, CDR1 is SGHNT and CDR2 is YYREEE (reference sequence). The CDR3 sequence: CASSLPGLAGGEETQYF. The CDR3 DNA follows: TGTGCCAGCAGCTTACCGGGACTAGCGGGGGGCGAAGAGACCCAGTACTTC.

This sequence joins TRBV4-1 and TRBJ1-5; 7 bases match TRBD1. The CDR3 is 16 residues long. Germline V gene sequence: CDR1 MGHRA, CDR2 YSYEKL. Trimming cost V 4 bases and J 4 bases; bases outside gene matches: 10. The CDR3 region is CASSRHRDSYNQPQHF. The CDR3 DNA reads as TGCGCCAGCAGCCGCCACCGGGACAGCTATAATCAGCCCCAGCATTTT.

The chain is built from TRBV29-1 and TRBJ2-3, with a tentative D call TRBD2 (6 bases). This CDR3 has 11 amino acids. The germline V and J ends were trimmed by 7 bases and 1 base, with 6 bases remaining between them. Germline V gives CDR1 SQVTM, CDR2 ANQGSEA. CDR3 coding DNA: TGCAGCGGGGGGGGCACAGATACGCAGTATTTT. The encoded protein is CSGGGTDTQYF.

The chain is built from TRBV7-9 and TRBJ1-2; 9 nucleotides line up with TRBD1. CDR1 is SEHNR, CDR2 FQNEAQ, per germline (reference sequence). The CDR3 length is 13 residues. V lost 5 bases, J lost 7 bases, and 5 bases stayed unmatched. CDR3: CASSTGQGAGYTF. In DNA, the CDR3 is TGTGCCAGCAGCACGGGACAGGGTGCTGGCTACACCTTC.

As concerns this clone: The identical CDR3 is also encoded by other nucleotide sequences in the sample. This chain joins TRBV6-5 and TRBJ2-7, with 8 bases that match TRBD2. This CDR3 contains 14 residues. J was trimmed by 1 base and V by 2 bases; bases with no gene match: 1. CDR1 is MNHEY and CDR2 is SVGAGI in the germline V gene. CDR3 bases: TGTGCCAGCAGTTACGAGCGGGGGTCCTACGAGCAGTACTTC. Protein: CASSYERGSYEQYF.

V usage is TRBV4-2 and J usage is TRBJ1-4, with 9 bases lining up with TRBD1. The germline V gene encodes CDR1 LGHNA and CDR2 YNFKEQ. Trimming removed 3 bases from V and 8 bases from J; junction bases left unmatched: 10. The CDR3 is made up of 16 amino acids. The CDR3 is CASSQELQGAGEKLFF. DNA of the CDR3: TGTGCCAGCAGCCAGGAACTACAGGGGGCTGGAGAAAAACTGTTTTTT.

Comments on this clone: A junction end diverges from the germline sequence, so it may reflect a read error. V is TRBV7-3 and J is TRBJ2-3; D uncertain. The CDR3 sequence is 16 residues long. Germline CDR1 SGHTA, CDR2 FQGTGA. The CDR3 reads CASSVTPAKGTDTQYF. DNA for the CDR3: TGTGCCAGCAGCGTAACCCCAGCGAAAGGCACAGATACGCAGTATTTT.

This sequence joins TRBV5-6 and TRBJ2-5; the match to TRBD1 covers 8 bases. V trimming: 5 bases; J trimming: 5 bases; junction bases outside the gene matches: 8. The CDR3 contains 14 residues. CDR1 and CDR2 from the germline V gene are SGHDT and YYEEEE. This chain's CDR3 is CASRETGARETQYF. DNA for the CDR3: TGTGCCAGCAGGGAGACAGGGGCCCGGGAGACCCAGTACTTC.

The CDR3 reads CASSVQGKIPGELFF. In DNA, the CDR3 is TGTGCCAGCAGCGTTCAGGGGAAGATCCCCGGGGAGCTGTTTTTT. V and J are TRBV27 and TRBJ2-2, with a weak D call TRBD1 (6 bases). Trimming shortened V by 6 bases and J by 6 bases, and 17 bases separated the two germline ends. CDR3 length: 15 residues. The V gene's germline CDR1 is MNHEY and CDR2 SMNVEV (reference sequence).

The V and J genes are TRBV7-9 and TRBJ2-3, with 9 positions matching TRBD2. CDR1 and CDR2 from the germline V gene are SEHNR and FQNEAQ (reference sequence). J gave up 5 bases and V 5 bases, and 11 bases lay outside the gene matches. CDR3 length: 16 residues. The CDR3 sequence is CASSPRGVAGEDTQYF. The DNA of the CDR3 is TGTGCCAGCAGCCCCCGAGGAGTAGCGGGAGAAGATACGCAGTATTTT. Full variable domain (outside the CDR3, taken from reference TRBV7-9 and TRBJ2-3): DTGVSQNPRHKITKRGQNVTFRCDPISEHNRLYWYRQTLGQGPEFLTYFQNEAQLEKSRLLSDRFSAERPKGSFSTLEIQRTEQGDSAMYLCASSPRGVAGEDTQYFGPGTRLTVL.